The T cell receptor beta chain under discussion was sequenced for a study of blood T cell repertoires in COVID-19. In the study overall: Acute-phase and convalescent COVID-19 samples originated in the United States, Italy and Spain.

Germline CDR1 reads MDHEN; CDR2 reads SYDVKM. This CDR3 is built from 16 residues. V lost 8 bases and J lost 0; bases outside the gene matches: 8. This clone has a single count. Clones were sequenced by immunoSEQ multiplex PCR, and TCRdb holds only the in-frame ones, with some missing. The repertoire holds about 220,000 clones, with about nine tenths as singletons. The TCR was taken from a man under 40 who had recovered from COVID-19. Specimen: peripheral blood. The chain has TRBV28 and TRBJ2-2; TRBD1 agrees at 8 bases. The DNA for the CDR3 is TGTGCCAGCCCCGACAGGGGCTCATCGAACACCGGGGAGCTGTTTTTT. Amino acids: CASPDRGSSNTGELFF.